This T cell receptor (beta chain) was found in a study of blood T cells in healthy people across ages. From germline, CDR1 is MNHEY and CDR2 SMNVEV (reference sequence). V dropped 3 bases and J dropped 9 bases, with 9 bases sitting between them. This CDR3 contains 12 residues. Together with a sample-barcoded 5' primer, a J-beta primer mix was included in a second PCR lasting about 7 to 11 cycles. TCRdb itself ran the 5' RACE reads through MiXCR, one entry per CDR3 protein. The sample holds around 600,000 distinct CDR3 sequences, around 48% seen once. This sequence originates from a man of 80 years or more in good health. Sequencing input: blood. This chain links TRBV27 with TRBJ1-5; no reliable D call. The CDR3 DNA follows: TGTGCCAGCAGTTTGCGGGGTGGGCCCCAGCATTTT. Encoded protein: CASSLRGGPQHF.